This record covers a single T cell receptor beta chain. The target antigen is unknown. This sample was included in a study of glioma-infiltrating T cells after dendritic cell vaccination. Primers: 60 V beta forward and 13 J beta reverse. Assay used: immunoSEQ multiplex PCR; TCRdb lists only in-frame clones, some missing. The sample has tens of thousands of clones, 81% seen once; the top ten hold 7.9%. Study results and caveats: TCR clonality showed no direct relationship with survival.

All glioblastoma patients lacked an isocitrate dehydrogenase mutation. PBMC were collected before vaccination, two weeks after the third vaccination, and at progression. Sample: blood, taken before dendritic cell vaccination. This receptor was obtained from a human donor with glioblastoma.

The CDR3 region is CASSRAGDSTNEKLFF. CDR3 bases: TGTGCCAGCAGCAGGGCCGGGGACTCAACTAATGAAAAACTGTTTTTT. The chain links TRBV5-6 to TRBJ1-4; D might be TRBD1 (5 bases). The CDR3 length is 16 residues. Trimming removed 4 bases from V and 0 bases from J, with 13 bases in between. CDR1 and CDR2 from the germline V gene are SGHDT and YYEEEE.